This T cell receptor (beta chain) was identified in a study of early T cells in non-severe SARS-CoV-2 infection. TCRdb re-derived calls from the 5' RACE reads in MiXCR, one entry per CDR3 protein. Among tens of thousands of distinct CDR3 sequences listed, 12% were seen once. Germline CDR1 reads SQVTM; CDR2 reads ANQGSEA. This CDR3 contains 13 residues. Trimming cost V 3 bases and J 0 bases, with 8 bases left between them. The source material was whole blood. The rearrangement joins TRBV29-1 to TRBJ1-1; D is unclear. The clonotype comes from an adult who was a healthcare worker with PCR-confirmed SARS-CoV-2 infection or an uninfected control (not recorded which). The CDR3 nucleotides are TGCAGCGTTGAGAGCAGAATGAACACTGAAGCTTTCTTT. Translating gives CSVESRMNTEAFF.